These 31 T cell receptor beta chains were all obtained from the same sample, sequenced in a study of shared clonotypes between healthy human individuals. Repertoires were generated with immunoSEQ multiplex PCR, while TCRdb's copy carries only in-frame clones and drops some. The data contain some 2.1 million clones, around 93% of them singletons. Terminally differentiated effector memory CD45RA+ cells were left out of the naive CD8 fraction, which was CD45RO-negative and positively selected for CCR7. The specimen sequenced was naive CD8+ T cells from PBMCs. The receptors stem from a man aged 18 to 29 in good health. Some clones in this sample may be carry-over from other donors' samples.

This chain joins TRBV9 and TRBJ2-7, with D possibly matching TRBD1 (6 bases). The V end was cut by 0 bases, the J end by 1 base, with 11 bases between. Germline CDR1 SGDLS, CDR2 YYNGEE. CDR3 size: 15 residues. This chain's CDR3 is CASSVDTGLSYEQYF. As DNA, the CDR3 is TGTGCCAGCAGCGTAGACACAGGGTTATCCTACGAGCAGTACTTC. Combining the CDR3 with reference TRBV9 and TRBJ2-7 gives the whole variable domain DSGVTQTPKHLITATGQRVTLRCSPRSGDLSVYWYQQSLDQGLQFLIQYYNGEERAKGNILERFSAQQFPDLHSELNLSSLELGDSALYFCASSVDTGLSYEQYFGPGTRLTVT.

The chain recombines TRBV7-9 with TRBJ2-1; unclear D gene. The CDR3 runs to 14 residues. CDR1 is SEHNR, CDR2 FQNEAQ, per germline (reference sequence). Deletions cut 4 bases from V and 5 bases from J, with 12 bases between. Here the CDR3 reads CASSYGRTNNEQFF. The CDR3 coding sequence is TGTGCCAGCAGCTATGGCAGGACCAACAATGAGCAGTTCTTC.

The chain combines TRBV27 with TRBJ1-2; tentatively, D is TRBD1 (6 bases). Trimming removed 3 bases from V and 2 bases from J, with 13 bases in between. This CDR3 has 15 residues. Germline CDR1 MNHEY, CDR2 SMNVEV (reference sequence). CDR3 DNA sequence: TGTGCCAGCAGTTTTTCCGGACAGATAAACTATGGCTACACCTTC. It specifies CASSFSGQINYGYTF.

CDR3 sequence (DNA): TGTGCCAGCAGCTTTTACGACAGGGGTAATGAAAAACTGTTTTTT. Its protein product is CASSFYDRGNEKLFF. This chain links TRBV7-9 with TRBJ1-4, with 8 nucleotides matching TRBD1. The V gene's germline CDR1 is SEHNR and CDR2 FQNEAQ (reference sequence). V lost 3 bases to trimming and J lost 4 bases; unmatched junction nucleotides: 4. CDR3 length: 15 amino acids.

J is TRBJ1-5 and V is TRBV4-3, with 11 nucleotides matching TRBD1. Germline V gives CDR1 LGHNA, CDR2 YSLEER. V lost 4 bases to trimming and J lost 11 bases; unmatched junction nucleotides: 10. The CDR3 has 15 residues. DNA for the CDR3: TGCGCCAGCAGCCGAGGGACAGGGGGGGCTGAGGCCCAGCATTTT. Translating gives CASSRGTGGAEAQHF.

V usage is TRBV7-8 and J usage is TRBJ2-7; 9 bases are a match to TRBD2. There are 20 residues in the CDR3. V was clipped by 1 base and J by 3 bases; unmatched bases: 19. Per germline, CDR1 SGHVS and CDR2 FQNEAQ. Here the CDR3 DNA reads TGTGCCAGCAGCTTAGTAGTAGGGGAAGGTGCTAGCGGGATTAGCTACGAGCAGTACTTC. This translates into CASSLVVGEGASGISYEQYF.

The chain is built from TRBV7-3 and TRBJ2-3; D perhaps matches TRBD2 (5 bases). V lost 5 bases and J 4 bases, leaving 10 bases between the germline ends. The CDR3 has 13 amino acids. Germline CDR1 and CDR2: SGHTA and FQGTGA. CDR3 residues: CASSHGGADTQYF. CDR3 nucleotides: TGTGCCAGCAGCCACGGAGGCGCAGATACGCAGTATTTT.

V gene TRBV7-9 combines with J gene TRBJ1-6; 9 bases match TRBD1. The trim removed 5 bases at V and 4 bases at J, leaving 3 bases unmatched. This CDR3 spans 15 amino acids. Germline CDR1 reads SEHNR; CDR2 reads FQNEAQ (reference sequence). The CDR3 here is CASSPGTGYNSPLHF. The CDR3 nucleotides read TGTGCCAGCAGCCCCGGGACAGGGTATAATTCACCCCTCCACTTT.

This chain links TRBV5-1 with TRBJ2-7, with a possible D match to TRBD2 (7 bases). In germline, CDR1 is SGHRS, CDR2 YFSETQ. This CDR3 is built from 15 residues. The V gene lost 4 bases and the J gene lost 0 bases, with 14 bases spanning the gap. The CDR3 region is CASSPGGGSSYEQYF. For the CDR3, the DNA is TGCGCCAGCAGCCCGGGGGGCGGGAGCTCCTACGAGCAGTACTTC.

V is TRBV10-3 and J is TRBJ2-3, with TRBD1 matching 12 bases. The CDR3 has 20 amino acids. CDR1 and CDR2 (germline): ENHRY, SYGVKD. V was clipped by 4 bases and J by 2 bases; unmatched bases: 16. CDR3 amino acids: CAISGPRGTGGASDTDTQYF. The CDR3 DNA reads TGTGCCATCAGTGGACCCCGAGGGACAGGGGGCGCGTCGGACACAGATACGCAGTATTTT.

The chain joins TRBV7-6 to TRBJ2-3; D might be TRBD1 (5 bases). Germline V gives CDR1 SGHVS, CDR2 FNYEAQ. The CDR3 runs to 13 residues. V lost 7 bases to trimming and J lost 6 bases, with 14 bases between them. CDR3 in DNA: TGTGCCAGCACCTCTGGGGCCCCTGATACGCAGTATTTT. It codes for CASTSGAPDTQYF.

V usage is TRBV4-3 and J usage is TRBJ2-1, with 7 bases identical to TRBD2. V trimming: 4 bases; J trimming: 4 bases; junction bases outside the gene matches: 10. CDR1 is LGHNA and CDR2 is YSLEER in the germline V gene. The CDR3 totals 16 residues. CDR3 sequence reads: CASSLRTSLPYNEQFF. The CDR3 nucleotides are TGCGCCAGCAGCCTGCGGACTAGTCTACCGTACAATGAGCAGTTCTTC.

J is TRBJ2-2 and V is TRBV9; D is perhaps TRBD1 (5 bases). Trimming stripped 5 bases from V and 4 bases from J, with 6 bases between. CDR1 and CDR2 from the germline V gene are SGDLS and YYNGEE. The CDR3 has 12 amino acids. This CDR3 is CASRGLTGELFF. CDR3 DNA: TGTGCCAGCAGGGGGCTCACCGGGGAGCTGTTTTTT. Combining the CDR3 with reference TRBV9 and TRBJ2-2 gives the whole variable domain DSGVTQTPKHLITATGQRVTLRCSPRSGDLSVYWYQQSLDQGLQFLIQYYNGEERAKGNILERFSAQQFPDLHSELNLSSLELGDSALYFCASRGLTGELFFGEGSRLTVL.

V gene TRBV19 combines with J gene TRBJ1-1; no clear D gene. This CDR3 is 15 amino acids long. Germline lookup yields CDR1 LNHDA and CDR2 SQIVND (reference sequence). V lost 5 bases to trimming and J lost 0 bases, with 13 bases between them. The CDR3 DNA is TGTGCCAGTAGTTCCCTCTACCAGATGAACACTGAAGCTTTCTTT. Its translation: CASSSLYQMNTEAFF.

The chain is built from TRBV5-1 and TRBJ2-5, with 9 nucleotides matching TRBD1. This CDR3 region has 14 residues. Germline assignment: CDR1 SGHRS and CDR2 YFSETQ. J was trimmed by 5 bases and V by 4 bases; bases with no gene match: 6. The CDR3 region has the DNA TGCGCCAGCAGCACTGGACAGGGGCTTGAGACCCAGTACTTC. The encoded protein is CASSTGQGLETQYF.

This clone was seen a single time. The J gene is TRBJ2-5, the V gene TRBV2, with D perhaps matching TRBD2 (6 bases). Germline V gene data show CDR1 as SNHLY and CDR2 as FYNNEI. CDR3 length: 13 amino acids. Deletions cut 2 bases from V and 5 bases from J, with 9 bases between. CDR3 in amino acids: CASSEWRDETQYF. CDR3 DNA sequence: TGTGCCAGCAGTGAATGGAGGGACGAGACCCAGTACTTC.

This clone was detected a few times. The gene calls are TRBV2 and TRBJ1-1; D remains unclear. The length of the CDR3 is 13 residues. CDR1 is SNHLY and CDR2 is FYNNEI in the germline V gene. V lost 4 bases to trimming and J lost 1 base, with 7 bases between them. The DNA of the CDR3 is TGTGCCAGCAGTGGAATGAGGAACACTGAAGCTTTCTTT. This encodes CASSGMRNTEAFF.

The V and J genes are TRBV9 and TRBJ2-7, with 13 nucleotides matching TRBD2. Germline V gene lookup returns CDR1 SGDLS and CDR2 YYNGEE. V shed 3 bases and J 5 bases; nucleotides not matched to a gene: 5. CDR3 size: 15 residues. CDR3 bases: TGTGCCAGCAGCGGGGGACTAGCGGGAATTGACGAGCAGTACTTC. The encoded protein is CASSGGLAGIDEQYF.

This clone came up once. The chain employs TRBV6-1 and TRBJ2-5; tentatively, D is TRBD2 (5 bases). With 8 bases removed from V and 10 bases from J, the gap between germline ends came to 26 bases. The germline CDR1 and CDR2 sequences are MNHNS and SASEGT. CDR3 length equals 15 residues. The CDR3 DNA is TGTGCCAGCGTAGAGAGGGCTGTGGGAAGAAGTTTCCAGTACTTC. Translating gives CASVERAVGRSFQYF.

V and J are TRBV13 and TRBJ1-5; D ambiguous. Germline V CDR1 and CDR2: PRHDT, FYEKMQ (reference sequence). Trimming cost V 4 bases and J 3 bases, with 13 bases left between them. The CDR3 is made up of 15 amino acids. The CDR3 sequence is CASSSGPAINQPQHF. The CDR3 DNA is TGTGCCAGCAGCTCAGGTCCGGCTATCAATCAGCCCCAGCATTTT.

The chain employs TRBV5-6 and TRBJ1-2; 11 bases are a match to TRBD1. Germline trimming cut 4 bases from V and 4 bases from J; bases unmatched to any gene: 6. The germline CDR1 and CDR2 sequences are SGHDT and YYEEEE. The CDR3 contains 15 residues. The CDR3: CASSAPGQGAYGYTF. CDR3 coding DNA: TGTGCCAGCAGCGCCCCAGGACAGGGGGCCTATGGCTACACCTTC.

The chain employs TRBV19 and TRBJ2-1; weak D call: TRBD2 (6 bases). Germline V gene lookup returns CDR1 LNHDA and CDR2 SQIVND (reference sequence). The CDR3 loop spans 16 amino acids. V was pared by 1 base and J by 3 bases, with 13 bases between. The CDR3, as DNA: TGTGCCAGTAGTATAGGCGGGGTAATGGGCTACAATGAGCAGTTCTTC. Translation: CASSIGGVMGYNEQFF.

This clone was found a few times. This sequence joins TRBV30 and TRBJ1-5, with D possibly being TRBD1 (5 bases). This CDR3 contains 14 residues. CDR1 and CDR2 from the germline V gene are GTSNPN and SVGIG (reference sequence). The V and J ends lost 0 bases and 5 bases respectively, with 11 bases between them. For the CDR3, the DNA is TGTGCCTGGAGTGTACACAGGTTAGATCAGCCCCAGCATTTT. Residues: CAWSVHRLDQPQHF.

As to this clone: The same CDR3 is also encoded by other DNA sequences in this sample. The chain couples TRBV9 to TRBJ2-1; D unclear. Germline V lookup: CDR1 SGDLS, CDR2 YYNGEE. The CDR3 has 16 amino acids. V lost 0 bases and J lost 0, with 10 bases in between. The CDR3 DNA is TGTGCCAGCAGCGTAGACGGGCTGAGCTCCTACAATGAGCAGTTCTTC. Translated: CASSVDGLSSYNEQFF.

The chain employs TRBV13 and TRBJ2-1; TRBD1 or TRBD2 may be the D gene (5 bases each). Germline V gives CDR1 PRHDT, CDR2 FYEKMQ (reference sequence). V lost 3 bases, J lost 11 bases, and 8 bases lay in between. The CDR3 has 11 residues. The CDR3 region is CASSLWDQQFF. The CDR3 DNA is TGTGCCAGCAGCTTGTGGGACCAGCAGTTCTTC.

The V and J genes are TRBV7-3 and TRBJ2-2; 8 bases fit TRBD2. With V trimmed by 4 bases and J by 5 bases, 9 bases remained unmatched. The CDR3 consists of 16 residues. Per germline, CDR1 SGHTA and CDR2 FQGTGA. The CDR3 nucleotides read TGTGCCAGCAGCTACGTGGGCGGGGGGCCGACCGGGGAGCTGTTTTTT. This translates into CASSYVGGGPTGELFF.

The chain carries TRBV18 and TRBJ2-1; D is uncertain. Trimming took 2 bases from V and 4 from J, leaving 12 bases between them. Per germline, CDR1 KGHSH and CDR2 LQKENI. The CDR3 spans 15 residues. The CDR3 nucleotides are TGTGCCAGCTCACCAGCGTCAGCTCCTTACAATGAGCAGTTCTTC. It is translated as CASSPASAPYNEQFF. Based on the CDR3 plus reference TRBV18 and TRBJ2-1, the full variable domain is NAGVMQNPRHLVRRRGQEARLRCSPMKGHSHVYWYRQLPEEGLKFMVYLQKENIIDESGMPKERFSAEFPKEGPSILRIQQVVRGDSAAYFCASSPASAPYNEQFFGPGTRLTVL.

The chain couples TRBV9 to TRBJ1-2; a possible D gene is TRBD1 (5 bases). Germline CDR1 reads SGDLS; CDR2 reads YYNGEE. V lost 5 bases and J 2 bases, leaving 22 bases between the germline ends. The CDR3 has 17 amino acids. This chain's CDR3 is CASSYGGSPAGNYGYTF. The CDR3 DNA is TGTGCCAGCAGTTACGGGGGGAGCCCGGCGGGAAACTATGGCTACACCTTC.

This clone has more than one count but fewer than ten. In the same sample, other DNA sequences code for this CDR3. The chain combines TRBV27 with TRBJ2-7; 8 nucleotides align to TRBD1. The CDR3 is 14 amino acids. V was clipped by 5 bases and J by 3 bases; unmatched bases: 6. Looked up from germline, CDR1 is MNHEY and CDR2 is SMNVEV (reference sequence). The CDR3: CASSPRTGYYEQYF. As DNA, the CDR3 is TGTGCCAGCAGTCCCCGGACAGGGTACTACGAGCAGTACTTC.

The V call is TRBV7-9, the J call TRBJ2-1; no clear D gene. The CDR3 is 13 residues long. V dropped 1 base and J dropped 7 bases, with 8 bases sitting between them. Germline CDR1 reads SEHNR; CDR2 reads FQNEAQ (reference sequence). CDR3 sequence: CASSLDVRNEQFF. The CDR3 DNA follows: TGTGCCAGCAGCTTAGATGTGAGAAATGAGCAGTTCTTC.

V is TRBV30 and J is TRBJ2-7; 9 bases match TRBD1. With V trimmed by 2 bases and J by 2 bases, 4 bases remained unmatched. The CDR3 contains 14 residues. Germline CDR1 is GTSNPN and CDR2 is SVGIG (reference sequence). The DNA for the CDR3 is TGTGCCTGGAGTTTTGGGACAGGGACCTACGAGCAGTACTTC. Translated, it gives CAWSFGTGTYEQYF.